This T cell receptor beta chain was documented in a study of blood T cells in healthy people across ages. On the study more broadly: Per two T cells, about one barcoded beta molecule was captured through template switching.

The study recruited healthy Caucasian donors from Russia who were aged about 6 to 100. The authors ran a second PCR of roughly 6 to 12 cycles using a sample-barcoded 5' primer and a J-beta primer mix. One entry per CDR3 protein, called by TCRdb with MiXCR from the 5' RACE reads. The repertoire holds some 1,500,000 distinct CDR3 sequences, with about 42% as singletons. This CDR3 contains 13 residues. Germline CDR1 SEHNR, CDR2 FQNEAQ (reference sequence). The ends were cut back, 6 bases at V and 5 bases at J, with 13 bases in the middle. The sample consisted of blood. The origin of this receptor is a woman between 18 and 29 years old in good health. The V call is TRBV7-9, the J call TRBJ1-1; no clear D. The CDR3 DNA reads TGTGCCAGCAGGAGGACGGCCGGTACTGAAGCTTTCTTT. It specifies CASRRTAGTEAFF.